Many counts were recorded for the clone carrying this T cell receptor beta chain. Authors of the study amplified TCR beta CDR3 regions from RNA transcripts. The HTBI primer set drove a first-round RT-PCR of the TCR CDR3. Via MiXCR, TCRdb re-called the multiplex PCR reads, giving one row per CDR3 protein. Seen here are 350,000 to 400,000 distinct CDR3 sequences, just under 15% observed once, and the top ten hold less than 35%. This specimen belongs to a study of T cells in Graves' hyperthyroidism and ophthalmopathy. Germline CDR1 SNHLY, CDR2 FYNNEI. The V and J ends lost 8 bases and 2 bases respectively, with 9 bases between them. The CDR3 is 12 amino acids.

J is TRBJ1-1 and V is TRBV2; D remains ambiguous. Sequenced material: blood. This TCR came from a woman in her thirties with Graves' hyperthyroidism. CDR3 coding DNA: TGTGCCAGCGCTAACACAAACACTGAAGCTTTCTTT. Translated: CASANTNTEAFF. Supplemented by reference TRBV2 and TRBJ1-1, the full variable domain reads EPEVTQTPSHQVTQMGQEVILRCVPISNHLYFYWYRQILGQKVEFLVSFYNNEISEKSEIFDDQFSVERPDGSNFTLKIRSTKLEDSAMYFCASANTNTEAFFGQGTRLTVV.